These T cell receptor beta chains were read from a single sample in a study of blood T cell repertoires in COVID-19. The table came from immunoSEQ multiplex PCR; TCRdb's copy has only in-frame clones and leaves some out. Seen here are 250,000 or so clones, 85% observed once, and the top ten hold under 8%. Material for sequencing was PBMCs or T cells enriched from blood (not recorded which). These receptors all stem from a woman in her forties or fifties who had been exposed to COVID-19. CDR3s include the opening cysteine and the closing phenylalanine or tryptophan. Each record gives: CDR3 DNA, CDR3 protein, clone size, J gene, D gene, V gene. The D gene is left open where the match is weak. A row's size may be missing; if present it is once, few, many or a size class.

cdr3_nt: TGTGCCAGCAGTTTGAGGGCTTCGGGAGGCTACACCTTC
cdr3_aa: CASSLRASGGYTF
clone_size: few
j_call: TRBJ1-2
d_call: -
v_call: TRBV28

cdr3_nt: TGTGCCAGCAGCCCTAATTTTGACAGCCACTATGGCTACACCTTC
cdr3_aa: CASSPNFDSHYGYTF
clone_size: -
j_call: TRBJ1-2
d_call: -
v_call: TRBV9

cdr3_nt: TGTGCCAGCAGCAGAGATGATCAGCCCCAGCATTTT
cdr3_aa: CASSRDDQPQHF
clone_size: -
j_call: TRBJ1-5
d_call: -
v_call: TRBV7-2

cdr3_nt: TGTGCCAGCAGCTTAGACAGCTATGAGCAGTTCTTC
cdr3_aa: CASSLDSYEQFF
clone_size: once
j_call: TRBJ2-1
d_call: -
v_call: TRBV7-8

cdr3_nt: TGTGCCAGCATTCGACTCGGGACTTCAGGAGGAGGCTACACCTTC
cdr3_aa: CASIRLGTSGGGYTF
clone_size: -
j_call: TRBJ1-2
d_call: -
v_call: TRBV6-5

cdr3_nt: TGTGCCAGCAGTTATCAGGGCAGGGGGTGGTCACCCCTCCACTTT
cdr3_aa: CASSYQGRGWSPLHF
clone_size: -
j_call: TRBJ1-6
d_call: TRBD1
v_call: TRBV6-5

cdr3_nt: TGTGCCAGCAGCACCCGGGACAGACCAAATGAAAAACTGTTTTTT
cdr3_aa: CASSTRDRPNEKLFF
clone_size: -
j_call: TRBJ1-4
d_call: TRBD1
v_call: TRBV7-9

cdr3_nt: TGTGCCAGCAGCTTAGGAGGGCAGGTCTATGGCTACACCTTC
cdr3_aa: CASSLGGQVYGYTF
clone_size: -
j_call: TRBJ1-2
d_call: -
v_call: TRBV11-2

cdr3_nt: TGTGCCAGCAGTTACTGGACAGGGAAAGATGAGCAGTTCTTC
cdr3_aa: CASSYWTGKDEQFF
clone_size: -
j_call: TRBJ2-1
d_call: TRBD1
v_call: TRBV6-5

cdr3_nt: TGCGCCAGCAGCCAAGAAGAGGGCACCGGGGAGCTGTTTTTT
cdr3_aa: CASSQEEGTGELFF
clone_size: -
j_call: TRBJ2-2
d_call: -
v_call: TRBV4-3

cdr3_nt: TGTGCCAGCAGCCCGGGGACAGGCCAGAGAGGTGAGCAGTTCTTC
cdr3_aa: CASSPGTGQRGEQFF
clone_size: -
j_call: TRBJ2-1
d_call: TRBD1
v_call: TRBV11-3

cdr3_nt: TGTGCCAGCAGCCCCCTCATTCAGAAGTCTGGGGCCAACGTCCTGACTTTC
cdr3_aa: CASSPLIQKSGANVLTF
clone_size: -
j_call: TRBJ2-6
d_call: -
v_call: TRBV3-1/TRBV3-2

cdr3_nt: TGTGCCAGCACGGTCAACACCGGGGAGCTGTTTTTT
cdr3_aa: CASTVNTGELFF
clone_size: few
j_call: TRBJ2-2
d_call: -
v_call: TRBV2

cdr3_nt: TGTGCCAGCAGTTTTACAGGGGACCCTAACTACGAGCAGTACTTC
cdr3_aa: CASSFTGDPNYEQYF
clone_size: -
j_call: TRBJ2-7
d_call: TRBD1
v_call: TRBV2

cdr3_nt: TGTGCCAGCAGCTTGGGACAGCCCTACTCTGGAAACACCATATATTTT
cdr3_aa: CASSLGQPYSGNTIYF
clone_size: -
j_call: TRBJ1-3
d_call: -
v_call: TRBV5-4

cdr3_nt: TGTGCCAGCAGTTTGGGCAGCTTAAATGAGCAGTTCTTC
cdr3_aa: CASSLGSLNEQFF
clone_size: -
j_call: TRBJ2-1
d_call: -
v_call: TRBV12-3/TRBV12-4

cdr3_nt: TGTGCCAGTAGTATGAGAACTGCGGGGGCCAACGTCCTGACTTTC
cdr3_aa: CASSMRTAGANVLTF
clone_size: once
j_call: TRBJ2-6
d_call: -
v_call: TRBV19

cdr3_nt: TGTGCCAGCAGGGGGGGTGTTAGAGAGACCCAGTACTTC
cdr3_aa: CASRGGVRETQYF
clone_size: -
j_call: TRBJ2-5
d_call: -
v_call: TRBV2

cdr3_nt: TGTGCCAGCAGTGAAACGCGGGGGGCAGATACGCAGTATTTT
cdr3_aa: CASSETRGADTQYF
clone_size: -
j_call: TRBJ2-3
d_call: TRBD2
v_call: TRBV6-4

cdr3_nt: TGTGCCAGCAGCTTACCCTTATATGGGCCCGGGGAGCTGTTTTTT
cdr3_aa: CASSLPLYGPGELFF
clone_size: -
j_call: TRBJ2-2
d_call: -
v_call: TRBV7-2

cdr3_nt: TGCAGCTTACCCAAGGGGAGGACGCGGACTTTCTTT
cdr3_aa: CSLPKGRTRTFF
clone_size: -
j_call: TRBJ1-1
d_call: -
v_call: TRBV29-1

cdr3_nt: TGTGCCAGCAGTTTATCGAGGGTCGACAGGGCAGGCCCTGAAGCTTTCTTT
cdr3_aa: CASSLSRVDRAGPEAFF
clone_size: -
j_call: TRBJ1-1
d_call: TRBD1
v_call: TRBV27

cdr3_nt: TGTGCCAGCAGTTACGGGGGGGGCATGTACGAGCAGTACTTC
cdr3_aa: CASSYGGGMYEQYF
clone_size: -
j_call: TRBJ2-7
d_call: -
v_call: TRBV6-5

cdr3_nt: TGTGCCAGCAGTCCCGGGACTTCAGAGACCCAGTACTTC
cdr3_aa: CASSPGTSETQYF
clone_size: -
j_call: TRBJ2-5
d_call: -
v_call: TRBV28

cdr3_nt: TGTGCCAGCAGTTCGGGGACAGGGGGCGGCTACACCTTC
cdr3_aa: CASSSGTGGGYTF
clone_size: -
j_call: TRBJ1-2
d_call: TRBD1
v_call: TRBV27

cdr3_nt: TGTGCCAGCTCAGGACAGATGAACACTGAAGCTTTCTTT
cdr3_aa: CASSGQMNTEAFF
clone_size: -
j_call: TRBJ1-1
d_call: -
v_call: TRBV18

cdr3_nt: TGTGCCAGCAGCTTGGGCGGGGTGGCGGGAAAGACCCAGTACTTC
cdr3_aa: CASSLGGVAGKTQYF
clone_size: once
j_call: TRBJ2-5
d_call: -
v_call: TRBV5-5

cdr3_nt: TGTGCCAGCAGTCCCCAGATTGAAAAACTGTTTTTT
cdr3_aa: CASSPQIEKLFF
clone_size: -
j_call: TRBJ1-4
d_call: -
v_call: TRBV28

cdr3_nt: TGTGCCAGCAGCTTAATTCGGGGTTTAGCTAACTATGGCTACACCTTC
cdr3_aa: CASSLIRGLANYGYTF
clone_size: -
j_call: TRBJ1-2
d_call: -
v_call: TRBV7-3

cdr3_nt: TGTGCCAGCAGCGTGACGACAGCGTCCCAAGAGACCCAGTACTTC
cdr3_aa: CASSVTTASQETQYF
clone_size: -
j_call: TRBJ2-5
d_call: -
v_call: TRBV9

cdr3_nt: TGTGCCAGCAGTGGACTAGCGAGTGAGCAGTACTTC
cdr3_aa: CASSGLASEQYF
clone_size: -
j_call: TRBJ2-7
d_call: TRBD2
v_call: TRBV2

cdr3_nt: TGTGCCAGCAGCTTAATGGGGGGGAGGAGTTCCTACGAGCAGTACTTC
cdr3_aa: CASSLMGGRSSYEQYF
clone_size: once
j_call: TRBJ2-7
d_call: TRBD2
v_call: TRBV11-2

cdr3_nt: TGTGCCAGCAGTTTATTCGGGGACTACTATGGCTACACCTTC
cdr3_aa: CASSLFGDYYGYTF
clone_size: -
j_call: TRBJ1-2
d_call: -
v_call: TRBV28

cdr3_nt: TGTGCCAGCAGTCTAGCGGGGGCCCCCGCAGGTACGCAGTATTTT
cdr3_aa: CASSLAGAPAGTQYF
clone_size: once
j_call: TRBJ2-3
d_call: TRBD2
v_call: TRBV9

cdr3_nt: TGTGCCAGCAGTTTCGCGGGACGGAATAATTCACCCCTCCACTTT
cdr3_aa: CASSFAGRNNSPLHF
clone_size: -
j_call: TRBJ1-6
d_call: -
v_call: TRBV6-6

cdr3_nt: TGTGCCAGCAGCCAGACAGCCTCTAGCTCTGGGGCCAACGTCCTGACTTTC
cdr3_aa: CASSQTASSSGANVLTF
clone_size: -
j_call: TRBJ2-6
d_call: -
v_call: TRBV4-2

cdr3_nt: TGCGCCAGCAGTCAACCGGGACAAGAATCCTACGAGCAGTACTTC
cdr3_aa: CASSQPGQESYEQYF
clone_size: -
j_call: TRBJ2-7
d_call: -
v_call: TRBV23-1

cdr3_nt: TGTGCCAGCAGCTTAGTCCGCCGAGGAGAGACCCAGTACTTC
cdr3_aa: CASSLVRRGETQYF
clone_size: few
j_call: TRBJ2-5
d_call: -
v_call: TRBV7-8

cdr3_nt: TGCGCCAGCAGGCCTGCCACTGAGTCTGAAGCTTTCTTT
cdr3_aa: CASRPATESEAFF
clone_size: -
j_call: TRBJ1-1
d_call: -
v_call: TRBV5-1

cdr3_nt: TGTGCCAGCAGTTCGGGACAGGGGGCCGGGGAGCTGTTTTTT
cdr3_aa: CASSSGQGAGELFF
clone_size: -
j_call: TRBJ2-2
d_call: TRBD1
v_call: TRBV27

cdr3_nt: TGTGCCAGCTCCAGGGGTTACTATGGCTACACCTTC
cdr3_aa: CASSRGYYGYTF
clone_size: once
j_call: TRBJ1-2
d_call: -
v_call: TRBV19

cdr3_nt: TGTGCCAGCAGTTGGGCGGGGGGAGGCAATCAGCCCCAGCATTTT
cdr3_aa: CASSWAGGGNQPQHF
clone_size: -
j_call: TRBJ1-5
d_call: -
v_call: TRBV28

cdr3_nt: TGCGCCAGCAGCTGGGCAGGGGGCATGAACACTGAAGCTTTCTTT
cdr3_aa: CASSWAGGMNTEAFF
clone_size: -
j_call: TRBJ1-1
d_call: TRBD1
v_call: TRBV5-1

cdr3_nt: TGCGCCAGCAGACCGATGACAGGCAATTCACCCCTCCACTTT
cdr3_aa: CASRPMTGNSPLHF
clone_size: -
j_call: TRBJ1-6
d_call: -
v_call: TRBV5-1

cdr3_nt: TGTGCCATCAGTGACGTTCGGCTGGAGAGAAACACCATATATTTT
cdr3_aa: CAISDVRLERNTIYF
clone_size: -
j_call: TRBJ1-3
d_call: -
v_call: TRBV10-3

cdr3_nt: TGTGCCAGCAGCGAGGGCAGGGGATCGGGAGAAAAACTGTTTTTT
cdr3_aa: CASSEGRGSGEKLFF
clone_size: -
j_call: TRBJ1-4
d_call: -
v_call: TRBV9

cdr3_nt: TGCAGCGTTGAGGGCGGAGGGTCGCACGAGCAGTACTTC
cdr3_aa: CSVEGGGSHEQYF
clone_size: -
j_call: TRBJ2-7
d_call: -
v_call: TRBV29-1

cdr3_nt: TGTGCCCGCGTGGGCAGGGGGCGCAATCAGCCCCAGCATTTT
cdr3_aa: CARVGRGRNQPQHF
clone_size: -
j_call: TRBJ1-5
d_call: TRBD1
v_call: TRBV5-4

cdr3_nt: TGCGCCAGCAGCCATCCCGGTCAGGGGGCCGTCCGCAATGAGCAGTTCTTC
cdr3_aa: CASSHPGQGAVRNEQFF
clone_size: -
j_call: TRBJ2-1
d_call: TRBD1
v_call: TRBV4-1

cdr3_nt: TGTGCCAGCAGCTTGGGGACTGCTCAGCCCCAGCATTTT
cdr3_aa: CASSLGTAQPQHF
clone_size: -
j_call: TRBJ1-5
d_call: -
v_call: TRBV7-9

cdr3_nt: TGTGCCAGCAGCATGGACAGGGACACTGAAGCTTTCTTT
cdr3_aa: CASSMDRDTEAFF
clone_size: -
j_call: TRBJ1-1
d_call: TRBD1
v_call: TRBV11-2

cdr3_nt: TGTGCCAGCAGCCCCCCCTTGGGCAGGGTGGAAGGCTACACCTTC
cdr3_aa: CASSPPLGRVEGYTF
clone_size: few
j_call: TRBJ1-2
d_call: -
v_call: TRBV5-4

cdr3_nt: TGTGCTATATTCTCCCTTAACTATGGCTACACCTTC
cdr3_aa: CAIFSLNYGYTF
clone_size: -
j_call: TRBJ1-2
d_call: -
v_call: TRBV28

cdr3_nt: TGTGCCATCAGTGAGCGTAGGGGGAACACTGAAGCTTTCTTT
cdr3_aa: CAISERRGNTEAFF
clone_size: -
j_call: TRBJ1-1
d_call: -
v_call: TRBV10-3

cdr3_nt: TGTGCCAGCAGCCAACCGTCGGGGGATTACACTGAAGCTTTCTTT
cdr3_aa: CASSQPSGDYTEAFF
clone_size: -
j_call: TRBJ1-1
d_call: -
v_call: TRBV14

cdr3_nt: TGTGCCAGCAGCCCCCCCCGCGGGAGCGAGCAGTACTTC
cdr3_aa: CASSPPRGSEQYF
clone_size: -
j_call: TRBJ2-7
d_call: TRBD2
v_call: TRBV9

cdr3_nt: TGTGCCAGCAGCCAAGACGGGGGTCCTGGAAACACCATATATTTT
cdr3_aa: CASSQDGGPGNTIYF
clone_size: -
j_call: TRBJ1-3
d_call: -
v_call: TRBV3-1/TRBV3-2

cdr3_nt: TGTGCCAGCAGCTTCGCGGGGAGGGCCTATCTAGATGAAGCTTTCTTT
cdr3_aa: CASSFAGRAYLDEAFF
clone_size: -
j_call: TRBJ1-1
d_call: -
v_call: TRBV7-8

cdr3_nt: TGTGCCAGCTCACCAGGACAGGGCTTACTCTATGGCTACACCTTC
cdr3_aa: CASSPGQGLLYGYTF
clone_size: -
j_call: TRBJ1-2
d_call: TRBD1
v_call: TRBV18

cdr3_nt: TGTGCCAGCCCCTCTTCGACAGGAACCAACTATGGCTACACCTTC
cdr3_aa: CASPSSTGTNYGYTF
clone_size: -
j_call: TRBJ1-2
d_call: -
v_call: TRBV5-8